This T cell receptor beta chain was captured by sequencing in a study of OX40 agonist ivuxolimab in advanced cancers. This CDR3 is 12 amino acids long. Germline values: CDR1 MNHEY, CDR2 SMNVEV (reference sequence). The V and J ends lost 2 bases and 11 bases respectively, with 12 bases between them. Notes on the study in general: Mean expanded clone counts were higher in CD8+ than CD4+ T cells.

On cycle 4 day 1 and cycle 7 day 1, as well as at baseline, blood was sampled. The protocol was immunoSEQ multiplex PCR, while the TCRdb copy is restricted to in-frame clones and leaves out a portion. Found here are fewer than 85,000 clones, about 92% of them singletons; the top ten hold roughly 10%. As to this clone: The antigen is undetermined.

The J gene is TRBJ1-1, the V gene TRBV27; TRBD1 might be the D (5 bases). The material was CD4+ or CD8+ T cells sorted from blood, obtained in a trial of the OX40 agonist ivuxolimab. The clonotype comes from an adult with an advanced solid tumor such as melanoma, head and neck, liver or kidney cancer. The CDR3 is CASSLRGREAFF. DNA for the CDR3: TGTGCCAGCAGTTTAAGGGGCAGGGAGGCTTTCTTT.